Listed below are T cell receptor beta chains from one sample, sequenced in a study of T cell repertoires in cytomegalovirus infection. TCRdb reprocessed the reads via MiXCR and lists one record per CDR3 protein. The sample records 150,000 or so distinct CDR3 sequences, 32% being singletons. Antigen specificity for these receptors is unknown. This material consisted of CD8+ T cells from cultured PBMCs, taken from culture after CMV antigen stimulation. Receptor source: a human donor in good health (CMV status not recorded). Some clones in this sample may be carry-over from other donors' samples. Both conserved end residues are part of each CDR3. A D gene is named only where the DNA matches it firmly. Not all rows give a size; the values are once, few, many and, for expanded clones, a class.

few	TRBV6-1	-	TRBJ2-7	TGTGCCAGCAGTGAAGCGAGTAGCCCCTCCTACGAGCAGTACTTC	CASSEASSPSYEQYF
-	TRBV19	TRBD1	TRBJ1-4	TGTGCCAGTAGTAAGGCCCCATCGGACAGGACTGAAAAACTGTTTTTT	CASSKAPSDRTEKLFF
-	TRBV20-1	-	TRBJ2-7	TGCAGTGCTAGAGATCCCGGGGATCCAACCTACGAGCAGTACTTC	CSARDPGDPTYEQYF
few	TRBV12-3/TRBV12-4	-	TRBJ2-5	TGTGCCAGCAGTTGGGGGGGCCCCCAAGAGACCCAGTACTTC	CASSWGGPQETQYF
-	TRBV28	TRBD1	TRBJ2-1	TGTGCCAGCAGTACGACAGGGGAGAACTACAATGAGCAGTTCTTC	CASSTTGENYNEQFF
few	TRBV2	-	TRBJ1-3	TGTGCCAGCAGTGAAGCGCAATGGGGCCCCGGTCGAAACACCATATATTTT	CASSEAQWGPGRNTIYF
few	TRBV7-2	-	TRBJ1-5	TGTGCCAGCAGCTTAGGCCGTGAAATCAATAGCAATCAGCCCCAGCATTTT	CASSLGREINSNQPQHF
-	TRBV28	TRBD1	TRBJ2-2	TGTGCCACCCTCGAGACAGGGATTATTGGGGAGCTGTTTTTT	CATLETGIIGELFF
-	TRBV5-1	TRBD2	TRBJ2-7	TGCGCCAGCAGCTTGGAGGCGGGGGTCTCCTACGAGCAGTACTTC	CASSLEAGVSYEQYF
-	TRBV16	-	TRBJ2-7	TGTGCCAGCAGCCCATGGGACCAAATCTACGAGCAGTACTTC	CASSPWDQIYEQYF
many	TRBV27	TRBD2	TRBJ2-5	TGTGCCAGCAGTTTATGGCTAGCGGGGGGACAAGAGACCCAGTACTTC	CASSLWLAGGQETQYF
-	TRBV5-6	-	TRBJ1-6	TGTGCCAGCAGCTTGGTTTCCGGGAATAATTCACCCCTCCACTTT	CASSLVSGNNSPLHF
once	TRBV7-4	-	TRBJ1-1	TGTGCCAGCAGCTTACTTGGGGAGAGCACTGAAGCTTTCTTT	CASSLLGESTEAFF
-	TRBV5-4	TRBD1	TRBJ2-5	TGTGCCAGCAGCCAAGGGACAGGGCTAGAGACCCAGTACTTC	CASSQGTGLETQYF
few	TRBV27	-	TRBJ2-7	TGTGCCAGCAGTTTAATGGGGAATTACGAGCAGTACTTC	CASSLMGNYEQYF
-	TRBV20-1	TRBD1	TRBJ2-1	TGCAGTGCCAGACCGGACAGGGACAATGAGCAGTTCTTC	CSARPDRDNEQFF
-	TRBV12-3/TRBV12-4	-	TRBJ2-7	TGTGCCAGCAGTTTGATGGGGCCCTCCTACGAGCAGTACTTC	CASSLMGPSYEQYF
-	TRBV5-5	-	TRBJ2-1	TGTGCCAGCAGCCCCCAGGGAGACGATGAGCAGTTCTTC	CASSPQGDDEQFF
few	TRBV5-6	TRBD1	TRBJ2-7	TGTGCCAGCAGCGTGGGGGACAGACTGTGGAGCGAGCAGTACTTC	CASSVGDRLWSEQYF
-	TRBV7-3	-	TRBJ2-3	TGTGCCAGCAGCTTGCGGGGGCCCCCAGATACGCAGTATTTT	CASSLRGPPDTQYF
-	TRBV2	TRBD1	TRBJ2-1	TGTGCCACAGGGGGCTGGGACAATGAGCAGTTCTTC	CATGGWDNEQFF
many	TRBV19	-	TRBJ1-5	TGTGCCAGTACCGGGAGTAACGGCGGCAATCAGCCCCAGCATTTT	CASTGSNGGNQPQHF
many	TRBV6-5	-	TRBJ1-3	TGTGCCAGCAGTTACTTGGGGGGCCTTAGCTCTGGAAACACCATATATTTT	CASSYLGGLSSGNTIYF
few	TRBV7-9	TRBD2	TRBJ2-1	TGTGCCAGCAGCTTCCACCCGAGGGAGGGACCCTACAATGAGCAGTTCTTC	CASSFHPREGPYNEQFF
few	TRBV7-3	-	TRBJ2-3	TGTGCCAGCAGCTTATACGGGGCCGGCACAGATACGCAGTATTTT	CASSLYGAGTDTQYF
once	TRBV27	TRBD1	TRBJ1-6	TGTGCCAGCAGTGTCCGGGACAGCTATAATTCACCCCTCCACTTT	CASSVRDSYNSPLHF
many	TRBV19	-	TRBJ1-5	TGTGCCAGTAGTAAGGATAGCAATCAGCCCCAGCATTTT	CASSKDSNQPQHF
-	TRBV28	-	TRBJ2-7	TGTGCCAGCGCCTCCCGGGGAGATGAGCAGTACTTC	CASASRGDEQYF
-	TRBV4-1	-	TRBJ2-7	TGCGCCAGCAGCCAAGACGAGACGAGCTACGAGCAGTACTTC	CASSQDETSYEQYF
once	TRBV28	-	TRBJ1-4	TGTGCCAGCACCCCGGCTCTAGGGGCTAATGAAAAACTGTTTTTT	CASTPALGANEKLFF
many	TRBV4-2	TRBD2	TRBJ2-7	TGTGCCAGCAGCCAAGTTGCACTAGCGTCCTACGAGCAGTACTTC	CASSQVALASYEQYF
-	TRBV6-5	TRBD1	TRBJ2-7	TGTGCCAGCAGTTACTCGGGCAGGGGGCAATACGAGCAGTACTTC	CASSYSGRGQYEQYF
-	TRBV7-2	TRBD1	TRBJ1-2	TGTGCCAGCAGCGTGGGACAGGCGTATGGCTACACCTTC	CASSVGQAYGYTF
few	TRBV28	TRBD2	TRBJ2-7	TGTGCCAGCAGTTTACGGGGGGGCTCCGGGTACGAGCAGTACTTC	CASSLRGGSGYEQYF
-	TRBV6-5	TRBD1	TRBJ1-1	TGTGCCAGCAGTTACGCCGCAGGGGGAGGCACTGAAGCTTTCTTT	CASSYAAGGGTEAFF
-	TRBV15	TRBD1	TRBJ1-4	TGTGCCTCTAAGGACAGGGTTAATGAAAAACTGTTTTTT	CASKDRVNEKLFF
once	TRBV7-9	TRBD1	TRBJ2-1	TGTGCCAGCAGCTACCGGGACAGGGGAATCTCTGAGTTCTTC	CASSYRDRGISEFF
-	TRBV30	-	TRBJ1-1	TGTGCCTGGAGTGTAACCGTGAACACTGAAGCTTTCTTT	CAWSVTVNTEAFF
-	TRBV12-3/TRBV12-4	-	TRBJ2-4	TGTGCCAGCAGTCCCCCGGGGGGCTCCCAAAACATTCAGTACTTC	CASSPPGGSQNIQYF
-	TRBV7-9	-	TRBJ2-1	TGTGCCAGCAGCTTATCTGGACTACCCTGGGATGAGCAGTTCTTC	CASSLSGLPWDEQFF
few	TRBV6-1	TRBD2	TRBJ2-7	TGTGCCAGCAGTGAAAGGGTAGCGGGGGGGTTAACCTACGAGCAGTACTTC	CASSERVAGGLTYEQYF
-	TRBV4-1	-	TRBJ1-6	TGCGCCAGCAGCCCAGGGTCTAGCTCCTATAATTCACCCCTCCACTTT	CASSPGSSSYNSPLHF
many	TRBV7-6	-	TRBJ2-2	TGTGCCAGCAGCCTCGCGGGGCCAATGAACACCGGGGAGCTGTTTTTT	CASSLAGPMNTGELFF
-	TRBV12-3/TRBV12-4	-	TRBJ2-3	TGTGCCAGCAGTTTAGGTCTTGGTCGCACAGATACGCAGTATTTT	CASSLGLGRTDTQYF
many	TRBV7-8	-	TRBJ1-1	TGTGCCAGCAGCCCAGATACTGAAGCTTTCTTT	CASSPDTEAFF
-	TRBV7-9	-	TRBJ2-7	TGTGCCAGCAGCTCTAGACAGCTCTACGAGCAGTACTTC	CASSSRQLYEQYF
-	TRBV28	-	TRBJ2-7	TGTGCCTCCCAGGGTAGTTCTTACGAGCAGTACTTC	CASQGSSYEQYF
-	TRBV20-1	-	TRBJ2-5	TGCAGTGCCCAGACCACAGGAGACGAGACCCAGTACTTC	CSAQTTGDETQYF
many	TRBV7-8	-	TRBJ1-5	TGTGCCAGCAGCCCCGGCATGAATCAGCCCCAGCATTTT	CASSPGMNQPQHF
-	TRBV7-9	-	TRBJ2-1	TGTGCCAGCAGCTTCGGCAGGGGCGATGAGCAGTTCTTC	CASSFGRGDEQFF
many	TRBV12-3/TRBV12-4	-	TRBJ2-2	TGTGCCAGCACCCGCTGGGAGGGGGCGAACACCGGGGAGCTGTTTTTT	CASTRWEGANTGELFF
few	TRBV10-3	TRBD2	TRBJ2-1	TGTGCCATCAGTGAGCTCCTGGCAGCGGGGGGGCCTTCGGATGAGCAGTTCTTC	CAISELLAAGGPSDEQFF
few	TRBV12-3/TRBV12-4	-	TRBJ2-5	TGTGCCAGCAGTTTCGGCGGGTTGAGGGAGACCCAGTACTTC	CASSFGGLRETQYF
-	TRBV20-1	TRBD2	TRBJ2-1	TGCAGTGCTAGAGACCCGTTAGCGGGGGGCCTCGATGAGCAGTTCTTC	CSARDPLAGGLDEQFF
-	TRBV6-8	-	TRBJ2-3	TGTGCCAGCAGCCTTACAGAGACGGATACGCAGTATTTT	CASSLTETDTQYF